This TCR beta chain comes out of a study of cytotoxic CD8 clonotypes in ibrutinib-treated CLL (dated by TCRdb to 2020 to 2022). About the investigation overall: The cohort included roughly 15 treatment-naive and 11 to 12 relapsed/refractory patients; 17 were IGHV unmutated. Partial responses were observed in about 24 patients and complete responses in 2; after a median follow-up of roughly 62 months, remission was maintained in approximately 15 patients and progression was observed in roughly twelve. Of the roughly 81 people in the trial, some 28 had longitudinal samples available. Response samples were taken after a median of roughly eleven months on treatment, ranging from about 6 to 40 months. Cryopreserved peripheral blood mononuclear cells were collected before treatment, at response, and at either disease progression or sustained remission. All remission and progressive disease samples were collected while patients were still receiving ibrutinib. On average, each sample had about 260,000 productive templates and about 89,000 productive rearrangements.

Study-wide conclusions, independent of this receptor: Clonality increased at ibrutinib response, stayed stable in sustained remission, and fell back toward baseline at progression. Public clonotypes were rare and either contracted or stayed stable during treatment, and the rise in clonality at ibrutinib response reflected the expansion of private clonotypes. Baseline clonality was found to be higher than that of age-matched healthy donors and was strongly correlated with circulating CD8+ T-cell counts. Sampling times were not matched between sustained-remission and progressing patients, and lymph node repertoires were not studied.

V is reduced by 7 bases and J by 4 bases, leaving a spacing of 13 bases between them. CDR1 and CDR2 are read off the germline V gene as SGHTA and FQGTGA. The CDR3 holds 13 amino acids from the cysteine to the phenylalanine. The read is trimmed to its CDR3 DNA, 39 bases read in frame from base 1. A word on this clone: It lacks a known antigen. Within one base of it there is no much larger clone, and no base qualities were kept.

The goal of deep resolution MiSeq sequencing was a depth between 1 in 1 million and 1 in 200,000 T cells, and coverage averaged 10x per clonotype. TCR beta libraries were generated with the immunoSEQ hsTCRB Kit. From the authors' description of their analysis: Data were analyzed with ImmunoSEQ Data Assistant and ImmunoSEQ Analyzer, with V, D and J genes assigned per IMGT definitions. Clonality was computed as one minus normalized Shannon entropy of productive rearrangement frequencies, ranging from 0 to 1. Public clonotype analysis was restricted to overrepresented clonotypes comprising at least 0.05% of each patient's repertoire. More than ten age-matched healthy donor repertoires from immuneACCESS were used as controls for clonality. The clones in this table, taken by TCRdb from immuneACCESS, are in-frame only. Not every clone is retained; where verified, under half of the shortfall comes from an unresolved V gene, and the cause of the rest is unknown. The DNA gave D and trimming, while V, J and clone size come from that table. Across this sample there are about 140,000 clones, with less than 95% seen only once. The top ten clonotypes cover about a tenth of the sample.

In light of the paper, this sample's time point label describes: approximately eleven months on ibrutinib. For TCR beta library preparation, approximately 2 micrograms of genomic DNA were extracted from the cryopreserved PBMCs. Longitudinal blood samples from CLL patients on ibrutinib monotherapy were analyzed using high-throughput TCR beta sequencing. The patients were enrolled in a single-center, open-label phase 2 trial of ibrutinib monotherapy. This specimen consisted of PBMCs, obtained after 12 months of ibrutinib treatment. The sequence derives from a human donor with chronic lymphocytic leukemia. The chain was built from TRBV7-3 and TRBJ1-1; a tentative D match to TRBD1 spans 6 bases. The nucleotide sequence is TGTGCCAGCAATACAGGGTCGAGCACTGAAGCTTTCTTT. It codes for CASNTGSSTEAFF.